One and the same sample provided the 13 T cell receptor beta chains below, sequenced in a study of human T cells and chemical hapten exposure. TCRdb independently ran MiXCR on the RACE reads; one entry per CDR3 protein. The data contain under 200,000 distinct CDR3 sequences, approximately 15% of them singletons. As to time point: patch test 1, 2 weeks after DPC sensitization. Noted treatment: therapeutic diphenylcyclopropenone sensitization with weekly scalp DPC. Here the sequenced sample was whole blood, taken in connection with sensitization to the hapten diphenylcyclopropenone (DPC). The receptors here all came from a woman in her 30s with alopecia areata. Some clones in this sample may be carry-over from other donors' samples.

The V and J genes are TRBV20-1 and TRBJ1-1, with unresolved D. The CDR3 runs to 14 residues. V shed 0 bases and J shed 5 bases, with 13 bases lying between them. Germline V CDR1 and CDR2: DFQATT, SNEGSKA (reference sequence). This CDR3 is CSARDSPAGTEAFF. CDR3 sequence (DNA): TGCAGTGCTAGAGACTCCCCCGCTGGGACTGAAGCTTTCTTT.

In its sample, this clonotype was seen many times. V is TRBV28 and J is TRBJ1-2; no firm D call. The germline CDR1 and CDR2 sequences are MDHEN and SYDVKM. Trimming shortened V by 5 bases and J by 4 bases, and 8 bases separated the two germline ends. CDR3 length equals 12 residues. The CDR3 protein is CASSAGLYGYTF. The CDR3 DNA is TGTGCCAGCAGTGCAGGCCTCTATGGCTACACCTTC.

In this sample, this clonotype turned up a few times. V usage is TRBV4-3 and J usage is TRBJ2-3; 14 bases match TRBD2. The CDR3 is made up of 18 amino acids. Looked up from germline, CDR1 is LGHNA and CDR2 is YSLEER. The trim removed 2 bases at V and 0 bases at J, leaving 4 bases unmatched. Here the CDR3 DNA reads TGCGCCAGCAGCCAACTGAGACTAGCGGGGGGGAGCACAGATACGCAGTATTTT. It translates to CASSQLRLAGGSTDTQYF.

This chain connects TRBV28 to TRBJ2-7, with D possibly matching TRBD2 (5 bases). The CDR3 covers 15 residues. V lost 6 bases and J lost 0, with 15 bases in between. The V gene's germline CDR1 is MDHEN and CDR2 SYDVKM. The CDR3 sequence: CASSRGGISSYEQYF. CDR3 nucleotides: TGTGCCAGCAGCCGGGGTGGCATTAGCTCCTACGAGCAGTACTTC.

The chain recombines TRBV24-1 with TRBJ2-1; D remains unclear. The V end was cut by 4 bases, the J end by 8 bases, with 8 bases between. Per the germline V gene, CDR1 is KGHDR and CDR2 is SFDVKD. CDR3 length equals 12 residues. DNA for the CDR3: TGTGCCACCAGTGAGGCCGCCTATGAGCAGTTCTTC. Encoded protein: CATSEAAYEQFF.

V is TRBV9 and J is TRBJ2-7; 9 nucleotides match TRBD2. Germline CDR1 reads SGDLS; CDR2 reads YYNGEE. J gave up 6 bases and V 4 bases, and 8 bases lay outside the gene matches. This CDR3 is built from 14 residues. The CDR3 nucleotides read TGTGCCAGCAGCCCAGCAGCGGGAGGCTCCGAGCAGTACTTC. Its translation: CASSPAAGGSEQYF.

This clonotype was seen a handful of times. CDR3 coding DNA: TGTGCCAGCAGCTTGAACAGGGGGCGCGGGTACGAGCAGTACTTC. Translated: CASSLNRGRGYEQYF. The rearrangement joins TRBV7-2 to TRBJ2-7, with 9 positions matching TRBD1. CDR1 is SGHTA, CDR2 FQGNSA, per germline. This CDR3 contains 15 residues. The V gene end was trimmed by 3 bases and the J gene end by 4 bases; junction bases not matched to a gene: 7.

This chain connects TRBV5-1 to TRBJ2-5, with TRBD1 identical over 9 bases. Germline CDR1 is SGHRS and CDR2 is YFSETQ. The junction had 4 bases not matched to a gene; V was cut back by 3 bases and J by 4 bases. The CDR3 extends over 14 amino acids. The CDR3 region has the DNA TGCGCCAGCAGCTCCACAGGGGGCTCAGAGACCCAGTACTTC. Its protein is CASSSTGGSETQYF.

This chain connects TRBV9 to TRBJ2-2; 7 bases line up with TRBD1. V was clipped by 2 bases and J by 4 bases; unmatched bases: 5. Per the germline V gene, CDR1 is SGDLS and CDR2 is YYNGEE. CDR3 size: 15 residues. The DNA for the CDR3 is TGTGCCAGCAGCGTTACCGGACAGGTCACCGGGGAGCTGTTTTTT. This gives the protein CASSVTGQVTGELFF.

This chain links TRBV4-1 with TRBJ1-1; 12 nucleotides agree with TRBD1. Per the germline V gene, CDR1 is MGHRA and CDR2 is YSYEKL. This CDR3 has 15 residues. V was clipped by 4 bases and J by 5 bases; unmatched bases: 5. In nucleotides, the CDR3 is TGCGCCAGCAGCCCGGGACAGGGGGCTCTTACTGAAGCTTTCTTT. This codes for CASSPGQGALTEAFF.

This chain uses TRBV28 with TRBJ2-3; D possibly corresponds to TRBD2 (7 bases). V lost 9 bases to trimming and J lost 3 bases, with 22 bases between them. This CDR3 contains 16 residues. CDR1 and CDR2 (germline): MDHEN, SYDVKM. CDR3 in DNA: TGTGCCAGTCCCGCCGAGGGGGGGAGTAGGACAGATACGCAGTATTTT. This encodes CASPAEGGSRTDTQYF.

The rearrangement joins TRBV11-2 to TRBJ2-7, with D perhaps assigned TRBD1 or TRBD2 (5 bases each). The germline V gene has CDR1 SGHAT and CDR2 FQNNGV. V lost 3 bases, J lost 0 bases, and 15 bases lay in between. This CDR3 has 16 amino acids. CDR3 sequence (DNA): TGTGCCAGCAGCTTGGGGGACCAGAGGAGCTCCTACGAGCAGTACTTC. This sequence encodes CASSLGDQRSSYEQYF.

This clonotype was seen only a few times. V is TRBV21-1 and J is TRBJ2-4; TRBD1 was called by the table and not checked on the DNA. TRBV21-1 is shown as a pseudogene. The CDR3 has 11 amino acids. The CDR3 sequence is CASSIQGIQYF. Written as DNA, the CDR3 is TGTGCCAGCAGCATTCAGGGAATTCAGTACTTC.